The T cell receptor (beta chain) under discussion was sequenced for a study of cytomegalovirus exposure and HLA in healthy donors (dated by TCRdb to about 2017). Study-level background: An earlier analysis of under 600 of the donors reported about 290 Gb of sequence data and around 120 million unique TCR beta sequences from about 179 million T cells. Roughly 300 gigabases of sequencing data and about 92 million unique TCR sequences made up an early release that covered under 750 HLA-typed donors. Among the roughly 400 genotyped donors, approximately 81% belonged to the genetic ancestry cluster associated with self-reported Caucasian donors. The aim of the study was to test whether cataloging public T cell receptors could identify signatures of past pathogen exposure. The study profiled the T cell repertoires of 500 to 800 subjects by immunosequencing and related them to cytomegalovirus serostatus. Besides the first cohort of approximately 670 subjects, a separate validation cohort made up of over 100 different subjects was used. To predict cytomegalovirus infection status, the study brought together high-throughput TCR immunosequencing, statistical association of individual TCRs with disease status, and machine learning. A later analysis re-examined previously published TCR beta repertoires from more than 550 donors and added high-resolution HLA genotyping to investigate patterns of TCR occurrence. Rather than using new phenotypic data, the later analysis identified candidate immune exposures from TCR beta sequences and from how often those sequences occurred across donors. In an earlier analysis of about 590 of the donors, high-throughput TCR beta sequencing was used to judge whether each TCR beta V gene segment behaved as functional or pseudogenic. Donor age, sex, ethnicity and CMV serostatus were compiled alongside the repertoire data. Genome-wide SNP genotypes for about 65% of the 666 donors were used in a later genetic analysis, which treated that subset as a discovery cohort. Every discovery cohort repertoire had been produced on one sequencing platform. Both class I and class II loci were covered by HLA typing, at four-digit resolution. The number of donors typed differed by locus, with 629-630 for A, B, C, DRB1 and DQB1, around 500 for DQA1, 606 for DPA1, and some 440 for DPB1. Five DR-DQ haplotypes were handled as single units for association and clustering, since linkage in the cohort was strong. Among some 410 genotyped donors of the cohort, an average of approximately 230,000 unique TCR beta nucleotide sequences were sequenced per donor, around a sixth of them non-productive. Overall study results and their limits: A later analysis found that TCR association rates varied across HLA loci, with DRB1 alleles showing the most associated TCRs and HLA-C alleles the fewest. Most CMV-associated TCR beta chains appeared to be HLA-restricted in a later analysis, and the HLA associations seemed to be driven largely by CMV exposure. Immune exposure information for the cohort was limited to CMV serostatus. A further reported finding was that TCR beta sequences accurately predicted the HLA-A and HLA-B alleles for most subjects in the first cohort. Some IMGT-functional V segments, including TRBV6-2 and TRBV6-3, could not be told apart with the 87-base-pair reads, so those segments were excluded. The sequencing pipeline was judged likely to have produced a cluster of highly shared sequence variants as a technical artifact. The study gave a list of about 150 TCR beta chains associated with cytomegalovirus. At a false discovery rate of 0.05, a later analysis linked around 17,000 TCR beta sequences to specific HLA alleles. A later genetic analysis reported fewer N-insertions in productive TCRs among donors in an Asian-associated ancestry cluster than the roughly 700-donor mean. The earlier analysis of some 560 of the donors excluded some 15 rarely observed V segments, including chromosome 9 orphons, because counts were too low. In a later analysis, HLA-associated TCR beta chains were found to be more clonally expanded and to have lower generation probabilities than equally common non-associated chains. Broadly in line with IMGT annotations, most TCR beta V segments showed up in productive rearrangements about 87% or about 30% of the time in an earlier analysis of 450 to 750 of the donors. In vitro tests confirmed that three of the cytomegalovirus-associated TCR beta chains recognize cytomegalovirus antigens. It was suggested by the authors that the approach could potentially be generalized to other disease states and immunological phenotypes. A later genetic analysis associated a missense DCLRE1C variant with V-gene and J-gene trimming of TCR beta chains, and an independent cohort replicated the association. When HLA alleles, especially DR and DQ, strongly co-occurred, attributing TCR associations to individual alleles was difficult. According to a later analysis, parvovirus B19, influenza, CMV and Epstein-Barr virus appeared linked to several top co-occurrence clusters. In both the original and validation cohorts, the classifier was reported to diagnose cytomegalovirus status with high specificity and sensitivity. Because HLA typing was missing for some donors at each locus, association tests included only the typed subset. The cohort was sequenced for TCR beta chains only, and without alpha or paired-chain data the features that could be detected were limited. Linkage disequilibrium might explain the correlated functional status among segregating V segments, but an unknown experimental factor could not be ruled out. Most TCR sequences were seen in very few donors, while some public TCRs were found in many individuals. Roughly uniform sequencing depth across donors was assumed in presence/absence analyses, although this assumption may not hold.

In total, 630 or so healthy bone marrow donors made up the cohort. At the time of sampling, all cohort members were nominally healthy, though unrecorded immune exposures were likely present. The donor was CMV seronegative and belonged to the group of 350 or so seronegative cohort members. Every donor gave a peripheral blood sample, and the peripheral blood mononuclear cells from that sample were used for TCR beta sequencing. The Qiagen DNeasy Blood Extraction Kit was used to extract genomic DNA from the blood cell samples. Comment on this clone: Its cognate antigen has yet to be identified. The sample holds no much larger clone one base away, and base qualities are not on file.

The library was built by means of the immunoSEQ multiplex PCR assay. The multiplex PCR relied on a mix of 60 forward primers for TCR Vbeta segments and 13 reverse primers for TCR Jbeta segments. The CDR3 region of rearranged TCR beta genes was amplified from genomic DNA with a multiplex PCR assay. On the Illumina HiSeq System, the amplified TCR beta libraries were sequenced as 87-base-pair reads. As for the original processing: Across the roughly 640 repertoires, a later analysis counted tens of millions of unique TCR beta chains, around 11 million of which were shared by at least two donors. To remove PCR and sequencing errors, raw reads were error-corrected and collapsed into unique sequences using a nearest-neighbor algorithm that merged closely related sequences. Alignment of CDR3 sequences to IMGT reference sequences was used to assign V, D and J gene segments. Each retained sequence needed at least a six-nucleotide match to both a V gene segment and a J gene segment. Rearrangements were called productive when the CDR3 lacked stop codons and stayed in frame with V and J; all others were non-productive. CDR3 was defined according to IMGT convention as the region running from the second conserved V-encoded cysteine to the conserved J-encoded phenylalanine. The earlier analysis of roughly 590 of the donors excluded sequences that lacked an unambiguous match to a single V gene segment. In an earlier analysis of 450 to 700 of the donors, V segments were called functional above 56.7% productive rearrangements and were called segregating when the between-donor standard deviation exceeded 5%. A statistical classification framework was built to diagnose cytomegalovirus status from the catalog of TCR beta chain sequences. In a later analysis, V and J genes were assigned by comparing TCR nucleotide sequences against IMGT/GENE-DB human TR gene sequences. The TCRdist pipeline was used in a later analysis to assign CDR3 sequences and most-parsimonious VDJ recombination scenarios. In a later analysis, each TCR beta chain was defined by its CDR3 amino acid sequence together with its V-gene family, and reads lacking a unique V-gene family were excluded. A later analysis removed several hundred highly shared, low-generation-probability nucleotide sequences to deal with suspected cross-contamination and a sequencing artifact. For each public chain, a later analysis derived a clonal expansion index from normalized ranks of inferred template counts within each repertoire. Generation probabilities in a later analysis came from a VDJ recombination model fitted to out-of-frame rearrangements, and those results were checked against IGoR. In a later analysis, hypergeometric tests were used to score TCR-TCR, TCR-HLA and TCR-CMV co-occurrence, with a repertoire-size bias correction applied to TCR pairs. A later analysis estimated false discovery rates by permuting HLA or CMV assignments 20 times. In a later analysis, co-occurring TCRs were grouped using DBSCAN, with TCRdist sequence similarity added in when clustering inside HLA-allele-positive subsets. For co-occurrence clustering, repertoires with fewer than 30,000 or more than 120,000 public chains were excluded, along with 5 or 6 repertoires with anomalous nucleotide sharing. The immuneACCESS repertoire file appears here via TCRdb, limited to in-frame rearrangements. These files lack a portion of the clones; in checked studies, under half of the deficit traces to unresolved V genes, and the cause of the others is not known. V and J calls and clone size are given by that table; D and trimming were obtained from the DNA. The sample profile shows about 130,000 clones; almost 85% of them were found once. Jointly, the top ten make up approximately 2.8% of the sample.

According to the germline V gene, CDR1 reads SGDLS and CDR2 reads YYNGEE. The germline V and J ends show losses of 4 bases and 7 bases respectively, and no gene match explains 8 bases of the junction. Including the terminal cysteine and phenylalanine, the CDR3 comprises 14 residues. Solely the CDR3 DNA is kept, with 42 bases framed from the first base. The chain links TRBV9 with TRBJ2-1; 7 central nucleotides agree with TRBD2. The TCR originated in a boy aged 2-9 years in good health and CMV-seronegative. The sample comprised PBMCs. Here is the DNA: TGTGCCAGCAGCCCTCCGGGGGGAGGGAATGAGCAGTTCTTC. It encodes CASSPPGGGNEQFF.